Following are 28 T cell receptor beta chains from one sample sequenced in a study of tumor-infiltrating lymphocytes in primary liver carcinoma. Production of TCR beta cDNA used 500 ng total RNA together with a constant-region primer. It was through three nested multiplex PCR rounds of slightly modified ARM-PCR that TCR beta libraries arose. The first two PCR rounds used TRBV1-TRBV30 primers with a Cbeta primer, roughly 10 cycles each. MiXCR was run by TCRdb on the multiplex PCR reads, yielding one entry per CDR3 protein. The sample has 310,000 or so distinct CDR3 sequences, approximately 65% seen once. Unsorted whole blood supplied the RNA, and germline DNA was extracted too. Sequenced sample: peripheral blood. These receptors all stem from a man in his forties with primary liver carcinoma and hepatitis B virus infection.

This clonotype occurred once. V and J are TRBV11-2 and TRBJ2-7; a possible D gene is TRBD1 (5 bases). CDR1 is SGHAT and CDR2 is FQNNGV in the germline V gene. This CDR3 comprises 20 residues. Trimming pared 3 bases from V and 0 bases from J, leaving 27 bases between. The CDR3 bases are TGTGCCAGCAGCTTGGTAGGGGCCCGGAACAGGTTTTCCAGCTCCTACGAGCAGTACTTC. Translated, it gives CASSLVGARNRFSSSYEQYF. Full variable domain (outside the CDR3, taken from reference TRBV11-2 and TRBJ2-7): EAGVAQSPRYKIIEKRQSVAFWCNPISGHATLYWYQQILGQGPKLLIQFQNNGVVDDSQLPKDRFSAERLKGVDSTLKIQPAKLEDSAVYLCASSLVGARNRFSSSYEQYFGPGTRLTVT.

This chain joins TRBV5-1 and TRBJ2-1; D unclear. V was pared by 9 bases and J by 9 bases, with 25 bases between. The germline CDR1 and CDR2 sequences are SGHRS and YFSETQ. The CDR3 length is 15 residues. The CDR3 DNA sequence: TGCGCCAACAGACCAGATCCGGGCAGGCACAGTGAGCAGTTCTTC. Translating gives CANRPDPGRHSEQFF.

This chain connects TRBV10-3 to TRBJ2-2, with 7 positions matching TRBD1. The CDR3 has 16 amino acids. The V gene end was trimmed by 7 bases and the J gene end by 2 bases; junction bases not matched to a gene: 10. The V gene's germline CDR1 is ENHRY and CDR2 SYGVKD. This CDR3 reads CAIITPRDSNTGELFF. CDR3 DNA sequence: TGTGCCATCATAACCCCCCGGGACAGTAACACCGGGGAGCTGTTTTTT.

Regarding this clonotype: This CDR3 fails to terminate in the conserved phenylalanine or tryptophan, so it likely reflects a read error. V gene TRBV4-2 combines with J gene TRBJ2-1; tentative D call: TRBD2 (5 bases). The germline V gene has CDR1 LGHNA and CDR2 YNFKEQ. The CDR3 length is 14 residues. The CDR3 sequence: CVNTSGSSNNEQFL. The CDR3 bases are TGTGTCAACACTTCTGGGAGCTCGAACAATGAGCAGTTCTTA.

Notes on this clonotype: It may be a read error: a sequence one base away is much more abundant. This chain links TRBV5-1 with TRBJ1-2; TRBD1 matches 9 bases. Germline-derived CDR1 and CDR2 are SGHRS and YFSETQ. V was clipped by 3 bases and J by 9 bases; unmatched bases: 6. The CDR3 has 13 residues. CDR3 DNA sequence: TGCGCCAGCAGCTACGGGACAGGGTACAGCTACACCTTC. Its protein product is CASSYGTGYSYTF.

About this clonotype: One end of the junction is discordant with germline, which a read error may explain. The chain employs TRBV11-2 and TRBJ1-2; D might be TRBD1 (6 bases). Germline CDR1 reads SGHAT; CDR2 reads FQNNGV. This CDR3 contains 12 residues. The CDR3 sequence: CASSGQPYGYIF. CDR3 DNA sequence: TGTGCCAGCAGCGGACAGCCCTACGGCTACATCTTC. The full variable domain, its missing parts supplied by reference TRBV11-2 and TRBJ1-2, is EAGVAQSPRYKIIEKRQSVAFWCNPISGHATLYWYQQILGQGPKLLIQFQNNGVVDDSQLPKDRFSAERLKGVDSTLKIQPAKLEDSAVYLCASSGQPYGYIFGSGTRLTVV.

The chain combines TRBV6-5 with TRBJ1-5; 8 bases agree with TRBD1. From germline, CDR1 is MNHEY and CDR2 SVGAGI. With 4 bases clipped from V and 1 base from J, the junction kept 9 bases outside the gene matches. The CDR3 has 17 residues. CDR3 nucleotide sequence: TGTGCCAGCAGTTGCCTGAGGACAGGGTTAAGCAATCAGCCCCAGCATTTT. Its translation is CASSCLRTGLSNQPQHF.

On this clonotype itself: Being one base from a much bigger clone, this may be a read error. The CDR3 nucleotides are TGTGCCAGCAGTTCCCCGGGTCGAGGGGAGACCCAGTACTTC. Protein: CASSSPGRGETQYF. This chain uses TRBV6-5 with TRBJ2-5, with a weak D call TRBD2 (5 bases). CDR3 length: 14 amino acids. The V gene lost 4 bases and the J gene lost 5 bases, with 14 bases spanning the gap. Per the germline V gene, CDR1 is MNHEY and CDR2 is SVGAGI.

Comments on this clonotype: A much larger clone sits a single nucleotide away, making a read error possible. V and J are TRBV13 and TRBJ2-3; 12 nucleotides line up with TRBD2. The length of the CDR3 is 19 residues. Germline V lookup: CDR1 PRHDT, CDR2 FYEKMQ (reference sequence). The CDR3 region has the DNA TGTGCCAGCAGCTTATCACCACCGGGACTAGCGGGCGTGGTAGATGCGCAGTATTTT. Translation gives CASSLSPPGLAGVVDAQYF.

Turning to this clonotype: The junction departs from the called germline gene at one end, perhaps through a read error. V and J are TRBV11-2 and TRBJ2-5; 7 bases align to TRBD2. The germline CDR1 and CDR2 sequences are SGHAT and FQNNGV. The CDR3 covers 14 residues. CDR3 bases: TGTGCCAGCAGCCCCAGTGGGGGGGGAGAGACCCAGCACTTC. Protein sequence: CASSPSGGGETQHF.

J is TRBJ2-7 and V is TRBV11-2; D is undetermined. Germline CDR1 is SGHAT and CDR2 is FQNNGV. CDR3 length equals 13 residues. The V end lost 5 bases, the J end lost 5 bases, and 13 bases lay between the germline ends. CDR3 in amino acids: CASSPQANNEQYF. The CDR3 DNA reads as TGTGCCAGCAGCCCCCAGGCTAATAACGAGCAGTACTTC.

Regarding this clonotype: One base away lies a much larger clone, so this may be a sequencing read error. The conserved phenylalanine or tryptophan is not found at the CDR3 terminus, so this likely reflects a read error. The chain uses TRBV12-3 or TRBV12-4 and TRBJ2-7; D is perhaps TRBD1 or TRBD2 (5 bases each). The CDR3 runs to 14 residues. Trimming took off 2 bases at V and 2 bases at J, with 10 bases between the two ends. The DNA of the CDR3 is TGTGCCAGCAGTTTACGGGGCCAGCCCTACGAGCAGTACTCC. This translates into CASSLRGQPYEQYS.

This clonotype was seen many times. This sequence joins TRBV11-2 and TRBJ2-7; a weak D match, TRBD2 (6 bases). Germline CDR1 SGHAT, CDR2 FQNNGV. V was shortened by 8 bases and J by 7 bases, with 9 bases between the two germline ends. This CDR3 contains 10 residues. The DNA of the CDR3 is TGTGCCAGCGGCGGGGCAGAGCAGTACTTC. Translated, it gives CASGGAEQYF.

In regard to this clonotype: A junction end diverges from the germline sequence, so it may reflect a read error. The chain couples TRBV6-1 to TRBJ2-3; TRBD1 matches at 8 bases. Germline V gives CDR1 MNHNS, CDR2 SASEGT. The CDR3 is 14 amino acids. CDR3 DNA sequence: TGTGCCAGCATGACCGACAGGGGATCATATACGCGGTATTTT. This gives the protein CASMTDRGSYTRYF.

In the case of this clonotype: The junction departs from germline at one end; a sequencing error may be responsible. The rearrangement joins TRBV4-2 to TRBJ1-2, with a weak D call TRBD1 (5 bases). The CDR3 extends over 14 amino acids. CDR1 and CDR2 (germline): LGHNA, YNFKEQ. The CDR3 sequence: CASSRDWGDYGYTF. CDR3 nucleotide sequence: TGTGCCAGTAGCCGAGATTGGGGGGACTATGGCTACACCTTC.

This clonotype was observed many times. Written as DNA, the CDR3 is TGTGCCAGCTCTTACTGGGCAGCGAACACTGAAGCTTTCTTT. Its translation: CASSYWAANTEAFF. The chain carries TRBV12-3 or TRBV12-4 and TRBJ1-1; the D is unclear. There are 14 residues in the CDR3. Trimming cost V 8 bases and J 1 base, with 14 bases left between them.

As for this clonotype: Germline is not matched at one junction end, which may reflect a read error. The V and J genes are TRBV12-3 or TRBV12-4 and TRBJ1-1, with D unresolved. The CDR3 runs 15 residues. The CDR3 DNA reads TGTGCCGGCAGTTTACAAGGTTGGGTGAACACTGAAGCTTTCTTT. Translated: CAGSLQGWVNTEAFF.

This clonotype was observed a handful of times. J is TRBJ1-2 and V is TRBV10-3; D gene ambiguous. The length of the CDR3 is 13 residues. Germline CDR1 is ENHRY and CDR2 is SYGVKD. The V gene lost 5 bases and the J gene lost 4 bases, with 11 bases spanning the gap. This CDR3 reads CAISPPYSYGYTF. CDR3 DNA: TGTGCCATCAGTCCCCCGTACAGCTATGGCTACACCTTC.

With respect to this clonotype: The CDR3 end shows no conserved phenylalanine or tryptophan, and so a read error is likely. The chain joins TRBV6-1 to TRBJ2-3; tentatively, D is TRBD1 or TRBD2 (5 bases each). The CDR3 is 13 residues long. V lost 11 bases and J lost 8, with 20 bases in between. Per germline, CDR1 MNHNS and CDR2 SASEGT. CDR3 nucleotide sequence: TGTGCCTGTAGTGATGGGACCGCCGGTACGCAGTATTAT. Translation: CACSDGTAGTQYY.

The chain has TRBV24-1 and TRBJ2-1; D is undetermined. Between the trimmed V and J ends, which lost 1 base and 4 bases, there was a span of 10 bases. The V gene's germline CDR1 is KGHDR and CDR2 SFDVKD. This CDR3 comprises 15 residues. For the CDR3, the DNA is TGTGCCACCAGTGATTTACCACCCGAGTACAATGAGCAGTTCTTC. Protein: CATSDLPPEYNEQFF.

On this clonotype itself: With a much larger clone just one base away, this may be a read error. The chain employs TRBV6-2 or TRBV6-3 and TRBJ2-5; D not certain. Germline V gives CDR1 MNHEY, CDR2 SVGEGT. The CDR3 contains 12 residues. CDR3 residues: CASTNRLETKYF. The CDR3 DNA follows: TGTGCCAGCACCAATCGGCTGGAGACCAAGTACTTC.

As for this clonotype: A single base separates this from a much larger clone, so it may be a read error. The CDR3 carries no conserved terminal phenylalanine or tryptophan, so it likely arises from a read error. CDR3 sequence: CASSQEGQSEKLFL. CDR3 coding DNA: TGCGCCAGCAGCCAAGAGGGACAGAGTGAAAAACTGTTTTTA. This rearrangement joins TRBV4-3 to TRBJ1-4; TRBD1 matches at 7 bases. Germline-derived CDR1 and CDR2 are LGHNA and YSLEER. The V segment lost 0 bases and the J segment 7 bases; nucleotides outside the gene matches: 2. There are 14 residues in the CDR3.

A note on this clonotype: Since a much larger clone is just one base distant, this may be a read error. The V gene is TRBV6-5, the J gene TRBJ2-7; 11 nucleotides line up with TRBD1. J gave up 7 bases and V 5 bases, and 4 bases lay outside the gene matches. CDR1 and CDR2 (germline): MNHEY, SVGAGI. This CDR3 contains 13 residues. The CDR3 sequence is CASSNGTGGEQYF. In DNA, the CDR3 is TGTGCCAGCAGTAACGGGACAGGGGGTGAGCAGTACTTC.

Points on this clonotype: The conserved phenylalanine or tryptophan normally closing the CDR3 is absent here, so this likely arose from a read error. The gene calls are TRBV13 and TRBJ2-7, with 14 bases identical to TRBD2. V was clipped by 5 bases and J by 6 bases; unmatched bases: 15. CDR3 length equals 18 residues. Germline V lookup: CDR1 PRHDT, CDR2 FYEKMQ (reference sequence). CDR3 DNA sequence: TGTGCCAGCAGCCCCTTCCTGAAACCCGGACTAGCGGGAGGCGAGCAGTACATC. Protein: CASSPFLKPGLAGGEQYI.

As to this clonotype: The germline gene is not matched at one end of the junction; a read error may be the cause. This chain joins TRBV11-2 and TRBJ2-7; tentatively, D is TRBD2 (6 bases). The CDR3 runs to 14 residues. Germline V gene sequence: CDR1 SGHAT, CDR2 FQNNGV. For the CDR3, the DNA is TGTGCCAGCAGTCCTCCCGTGGTAGCGGATGAGCGGTACTTC. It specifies CASSPPVVADERYF.

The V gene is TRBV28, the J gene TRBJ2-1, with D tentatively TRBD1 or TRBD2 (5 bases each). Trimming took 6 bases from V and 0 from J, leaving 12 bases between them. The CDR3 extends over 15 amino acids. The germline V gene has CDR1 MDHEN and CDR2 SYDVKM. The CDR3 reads CASSLDSGSYNEQFF. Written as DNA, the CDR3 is TGTGCCAGCAGCCTAGACAGCGGCTCCTACAATGAGCAGTTCTTC.

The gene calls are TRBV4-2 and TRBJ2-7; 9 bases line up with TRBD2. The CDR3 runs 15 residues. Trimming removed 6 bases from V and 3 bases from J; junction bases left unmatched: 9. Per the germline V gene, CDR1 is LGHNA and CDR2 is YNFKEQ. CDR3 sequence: CASSQFSGSNYEQYF. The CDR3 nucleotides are TGTGCCAGCAGTCAATTTAGCGGGAGTAACTACGAGCAGTACTTC.

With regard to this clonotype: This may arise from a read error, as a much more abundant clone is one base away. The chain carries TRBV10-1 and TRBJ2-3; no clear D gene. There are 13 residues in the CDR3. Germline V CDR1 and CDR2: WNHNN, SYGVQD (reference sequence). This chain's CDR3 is CASSHRTTNTQYF. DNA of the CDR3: TGCGCCAGCAGTCATAGGACCACAAATACGCAGTATTTT.